Below are 30 T cell receptor beta chains sequenced from a single sample in a study of blood T cell repertoires in COVID-19. Produced via immunoSEQ multiplex PCR; TCRdb's table is partial and in-frame only. Of approximately 210,000 clones in the sample, roughly 84% were seen once. The sequenced material came from peripheral blood. These receptors were collected from a human donor in a cohort sampled during active COVID-19.

The CDR3 nucleotides read TGTGCCAGCTCACCATTCGCGACAGGGGGAACAGATACGCAGTATTTT. As protein: CASSPFATGGTDTQYF. The chain uses TRBV18 and TRBJ2-3, with 9 bases identical to TRBD1. Looked up from germline, CDR1 is KGHSH and CDR2 is LQKENI. This CDR3 spans 16 amino acids. The V segment lost 2 bases and the J segment 3 bases; nucleotides outside the gene matches: 6.

To note about this clone: The junction departs from germline at one end; a sequencing error may be responsible. This chain joins TRBV12-3 or TRBV12-4 and TRBJ1-5, with 7 bases identical to TRBD1. There are 13 residues in the CDR3. The CDR3 bases are TGTGCCAGCAGCTTAGACAGGGTCGGGCCCCAGCATTTT. Translating gives CASSLDRVGPQHF.

V usage is TRBV7-8 and J usage is TRBJ1-5; perhaps TRBD1 as D (5 bases). The CDR3 loop spans 17 amino acids. The V end was cut by 5 bases, the J end by 9 bases, with 26 bases between. Germline V CDR1 and CDR2: SGHVS, FQNEAQ. Written as DNA, the CDR3 is TGTGCCAGCAGCCTTAGAGGGTCGGCGGGGGAAGGGCCGCCCCAGCATTTT. It is translated as CASSLRGSAGEGPPQHF.

This chain connects TRBV10-1 to TRBJ1-1; 9 bases line up with TRBD1. CDR1 and CDR2 from the germline V gene are WNHNN and SYGVQD (reference sequence). Unmatched junction bases numbered 10, after V lost 4 bases and J lost 7 bases. The CDR3 length is 15 residues. CDR3 amino acids: CASSGSTGGFFEAFF. CDR3 sequence (DNA): TGCGCCAGCAGTGGGTCGACAGGGGGGTTTTTTGAAGCTTTCTTT.

The gene calls are TRBV9 and TRBJ1-2; 7 nucleotides agree with TRBD1. The length of the CDR3 is 14 residues. Germline lookup yields CDR1 SGDLS and CDR2 YYNGEE. Trimming cost V 3 bases and J 1 base; bases outside gene matches: 3. The DNA for the CDR3 is TGTGCCAGCAGCGCCGGACAGGTTAACTATGGCTACACCTTC. Protein sequence: CASSAGQVNYGYTF.

The chain employs TRBV27 and TRBJ2-3; TRBD1 aligns across 8 bases. CDR3 length: 20 residues. With V trimmed by 5 bases and J by 0 bases, 19 bases remained unmatched. Germline V gene lookup returns CDR1 MNHEY and CDR2 SMNVEV (reference sequence). The CDR3 DNA is TGTGCCAGCAGTCTCCTGAGACAGGGGAATTATATAGCTAGCACAGATACGCAGTATTTT. Its translation is CASSLLRQGNYIASTDTQYF.

This rearrangement joins TRBV30 to TRBJ1-3, with 7 bases that match TRBD1. CDR3 size: 15 residues. Trimming removed 4 bases from V and 0 bases from J; junction bases left unmatched: 6. CDR1 is GTSNPN and CDR2 is SVGIG in the germline V gene (reference sequence). The CDR3 here is CAWKPGDSSGNTIYF. In DNA form, the CDR3 reads TGTGCCTGGAAACCGGGGGACAGCTCTGGAAACACCATATATTTT.

The chain couples TRBV23-1 to TRBJ1-5; 8 positions agree with TRBD1. TRBV23-1 qualifies as an ORF whose function is uncertain. V shed 4 bases and J 7 bases; nucleotides not matched to a gene: 9. This CDR3 is 15 amino acids long. The CDR3 DNA follows: TGCGCCAGCAGTCCCTTTGGACAGGGAGACCAGCCCCAGCATTTT. Translated, it gives CASSPFGQGDQPQHF.

This clone was detected a few times. DNA for the CDR3: TGTGCCAGTAGTTTGCGGACATTGAATGAAAAACTGTTTTTT. It translates to CASSLRTLNEKLFF. The chain couples TRBV19 to TRBJ1-4; D perhaps matches TRBD1 (5 bases). Trimming took off 5 bases at V and 5 bases at J, with 12 bases between the two ends. The germline V gene encodes CDR1 LNHDA and CDR2 SQIVND (reference sequence). This CDR3 has 14 residues.

The rearrangement uses TRBV7-2 and TRBJ2-1; D is undetermined. The CDR3 spans 12 residues. CDR1 and CDR2 from the germline V gene are SGHTA and FQGNSA. Trimming left V 3 bases short and J 9 bases short, with 9 bases between. The CDR3 spells CASSFLFSEQFF. Here the CDR3 DNA reads TGTGCCAGCAGCTTTCTTTTTTCTGAGCAGTTCTTC.

V and J are TRBV2 and TRBJ2-7; TRBD1 agrees at 7 bases. The J segment lost 3 bases and the V segment lost 7 bases, leaving 9 bases of the junction unmatched. The germline V gene has CDR1 SNHLY and CDR2 FYNNEI. The CDR3 length is 14 residues. The CDR3 coding sequence is TGTGCCAGCAACGTCGGACAGGCCGGCTACGAGCAGTACTTC. Amino acid sequence: CASNVGQAGYEQYF.

This sequence joins TRBV29-1 and TRBJ1-1; TRBD1 might be the D (5 bases). Trimming pared 7 bases from V and 1 base from J, leaving 13 bases between. Germline V CDR1 and CDR2: SQVTM, ANQGSEA. CDR3 length: 13 residues. The CDR3 spells CSALRQGNTEAFF. In DNA, the CDR3 is TGCAGCGCCCTGCGGCAGGGGAACACTGAAGCTTTCTTT.

The chain carries TRBV3-1 (or the pseudogene TRBV3-2) and TRBJ2-2; weak D call: TRBD2 (5 bases). Germline CDR1 is LGHDT and CDR2 is YNNKEL (reference sequence). Trimming stripped 6 bases from V and 1 base from J, with 15 bases between. This CDR3 is 16 amino acids long. CDR3 nucleotides: TGTGCCAGCAGTCCAATGCCGGGGAAGAACACCGGGGAGCTGTTTTTT. It is translated as CASSPMPGKNTGELFF.

The chain has TRBV11-2 and TRBJ1-2, with D unclear. The CDR3 has 15 residues. Germline values: CDR1 SGHAT, CDR2 FQNNGV. The V and J ends lost 2 bases and 6 bases respectively, with 16 bases between them. The CDR3 protein is CASSLSANYPDGYTF. In nucleotides, the CDR3 is TGTGCCAGCAGCTTATCCGCCAACTACCCGGATGGCTACACCTTC.

This chain links TRBV19 with TRBJ2-1, with D maybe TRBD1 (6 bases). The CDR3 is 14 residues long. V dropped 5 bases and J dropped 4 bases, with 12 bases sitting between them. The germline V gene has CDR1 LNHDA and CDR2 SQIVND (reference sequence). In DNA form, the CDR3 reads TGTGCCAGTAGTCTACAGGGTGTTTACAATGAGCAGTTCTTC. It specifies CASSLQGVYNEQFF.

This clone was found a few times. The genes are TRBV4-1 and TRBJ2-3; TRBD1 might be the D (6 bases). Germline V gene data show CDR1 as MGHRA and CDR2 as YSYEKL. This CDR3 comprises 15 residues. Trimming cost V 3 bases and J 2 bases, with 12 bases left between them. CDR3: CASSHSGQPTDTQYF. Here the CDR3 DNA reads TGCGCCAGCAGCCACTCAGGACAGCCCACAGATACGCAGTATTTT.

The chain couples TRBV5-5 to TRBJ2-5; TRBD1 matches 12 bases. Germline V CDR1 and CDR2: SGHKS, YYEKEE (reference sequence). The length of the CDR3 is 15 residues. Trimming removed 5 bases from V and 4 bases from J; junction bases left unmatched: 6. CDR3 DNA sequence: TGTGCCAGCAGTAAGCCGGGACAGGGGGCAGAGACCCAGTACTTC. The encoded protein is CASSKPGQGAETQYF.

This sequence joins TRBV6-4 and TRBJ2-1, with a weak D call TRBD1 (7 bases). The CDR3 is 14 amino acids. The germline gives CDR1 MRHNA, CDR2 SNTAGT. The germline V and J ends were trimmed by 6 bases and 1 base, with 10 bases remaining between them. The CDR3 coding sequence is TGTGCCAGCAGGCGGGACAGATCCTACAATGAGCAGTTCTTC. Its protein is CASRRDRSYNEQFF.

This rearrangement joins TRBV30 to TRBJ2-3; tentatively, D is TRBD2 (6 bases). CDR3 length: 14 residues. Trimming left V 1 base short and J 2 bases short, with 10 bases between. CDR1 is GTSNPN, CDR2 SVGIG, per germline (reference sequence). The CDR3 protein is CAWSGAGTTDTQYF. The CDR3 DNA follows: TGTGCCTGGAGTGGAGCGGGTACCACAGATACGCAGTATTTT. The whole variable domain, remainder taken from reference TRBV30 and TRBJ2-3, is SQTIHQWPATLVQPVGSPLSLECTVEGTSNPNLYWYRQAAGRGLQLLFYSVGIGQISSEVPQNLSASRPQDRQFILSSKKLLLSDSGFYLCAWSGAGTTDTQYFGPGTRLTVL.

The gene calls are TRBV13 and TRBJ2-3; tentative D call: TRBD2 (5 bases). The CDR3 consists of 16 residues. V was pared by 6 bases and J by 2 bases, with 18 bases between. The V gene's germline CDR1 is PRHDT and CDR2 FYEKMQ (reference sequence). The CDR3 sequence is CASRYQFGMDTDTQYF. The CDR3, as DNA: TGTGCCAGCAGATATCAATTCGGGATGGACACAGATACGCAGTATTTT.

V and J are TRBV28 and TRBJ1-4, with 7 bases that match TRBD1. The CDR3 contains 14 residues. V shed 3 bases, J shed 8 bases, and the junction held 6 bases outside the gene matches. Germline assignment: CDR1 MDHEN and CDR2 SYDVKM. The chain's CDR3 is CASSFSVTGEKLFF. CDR3 in DNA: TGTGCCAGCAGTTTTTCCGTGACAGGGGAAAAACTGTTTTTT.

The gene calls are TRBV6-4 and TRBJ2-2; 8 bases map to TRBD2. The CDR3 loop spans 15 amino acids. CDR1 and CDR2 from the germline V gene are MRHNA and SNTAGT. J was trimmed by 6 bases and V by 6 bases; bases with no gene match: 9. CDR3 sequence reads: CASRRTSSDAGELFF. The DNA for the CDR3 is TGTGCCAGCAGACGGACTAGCTCAGACGCCGGGGAGCTGTTTTTT.

In the case of this clone: The sample contains more than one DNA sequence encoding this CDR3. V is TRBV5-1 and J is TRBJ2-3; TRBD2 agrees at 15 bases. This CDR3 is built from 15 residues. The germline V gene encodes CDR1 SGHRS and CDR2 YFSETQ. Trimming at V came to 5 bases and at J to 4 bases, leaving 2 bases not matched to a gene. The CDR3 DNA is TGCGCCAGCAGTCGGACTAGCGGGAGGGCAGATACGCAGTATTTT. Its translation: CASSRTSGRADTQYF.

This chain uses TRBV7-6 with TRBJ2-1; 9 nucleotides line up with TRBD2. V was clipped by 1 base and J by 5 bases; unmatched bases: 9. Germline values: CDR1 SGHVS, CDR2 FNYEAQ. There are 17 residues in the CDR3. CDR3 in DNA: TGTGCCAGCAGCTTAGAGTCCGTAGCGGGAGCCCACAATGAGCAGTTCTTC. Its protein product is CASSLESVAGAHNEQFF.

The V gene is TRBV28, the J gene TRBJ2-7, with 7 bases that match TRBD1. The germline V gene has CDR1 MDHEN and CDR2 SYDVKM. The junction had 6 bases not matched to a gene; V was cut back by 6 bases and J by 4 bases. The CDR3 is 13 amino acids. CDR3 coding DNA: TGTGCCAGCAGCCAACAGGGGTGGTACGAGCAGTACTTC. Translation gives CASSQQGWYEQYF.

This chain links TRBV5-1 with TRBJ1-6; the D is unclear. The CDR3 length is 14 residues. Germline CDR1 SGHRS, CDR2 YFSETQ. Trimming removed 0 bases at V and 10 bases at J, with 11 bases between. This CDR3 is CASSLGQRRSPLHF. The CDR3 region has the DNA TGCGCCAGCAGCTTGGGGCAGCGGCGCTCACCCCTCCACTTT.

The chain is built from TRBV21-1 and TRBJ2-3; the D segment call TRBD2 is taken from the table without a DNA check. TRBV21-1 counts as a pseudogene. This CDR3 contains 17 residues. Written as DNA, the CDR3 is TGTGCCAGCAGCAAAGTAAAGGACGGAGGGCGCACAGATACGCAGTATTTT. Translation: CASSKVKDGGRTDTQYF.

The chain uses TRBV7-8 and TRBJ1-5, with a weak D call TRBD1 (5 bases). Germline CDR1 and CDR2: SGHVS and FQNEAQ. The V end was cut by 2 bases, the J end by 4 bases, with 12 bases between. The CDR3 is 15 residues long. Here the CDR3 DNA reads TGTGCCAGCAGCTTACAGGGATTAGCAAATCAGCCCCAGCATTTT. Its translation is CASSLQGLANQPQHF.

The V and J genes are TRBV10-3 and TRBJ1-3; possibly TRBD1 for D (5 bases). Per the germline V gene, CDR1 is ENHRY and CDR2 is SYGVKD. There are 14 residues in the CDR3. V was trimmed by 5 bases and J by 0 bases, leaving 8 bases between them. The chain's CDR3 is CAISQGSSGNTIYF. CDR3 sequence (DNA): TGTGCCATCAGTCAGGGTAGCTCTGGAAACACCATATATTTT.

The gene calls are TRBV27 and TRBJ2-1; 8 bases line up with TRBD1. The CDR3 consists of 12 residues. Germline V CDR1 and CDR2: MNHEY, SMNVEV (reference sequence). The V segment lost 3 bases and the J segment 9 bases; nucleotides outside the gene matches: 1. For the CDR3, the DNA is TGTGCCAGCAGTTTCAGGGGGCGTGAGCAGTTCTTC. This encodes CASSFRGREQFF.